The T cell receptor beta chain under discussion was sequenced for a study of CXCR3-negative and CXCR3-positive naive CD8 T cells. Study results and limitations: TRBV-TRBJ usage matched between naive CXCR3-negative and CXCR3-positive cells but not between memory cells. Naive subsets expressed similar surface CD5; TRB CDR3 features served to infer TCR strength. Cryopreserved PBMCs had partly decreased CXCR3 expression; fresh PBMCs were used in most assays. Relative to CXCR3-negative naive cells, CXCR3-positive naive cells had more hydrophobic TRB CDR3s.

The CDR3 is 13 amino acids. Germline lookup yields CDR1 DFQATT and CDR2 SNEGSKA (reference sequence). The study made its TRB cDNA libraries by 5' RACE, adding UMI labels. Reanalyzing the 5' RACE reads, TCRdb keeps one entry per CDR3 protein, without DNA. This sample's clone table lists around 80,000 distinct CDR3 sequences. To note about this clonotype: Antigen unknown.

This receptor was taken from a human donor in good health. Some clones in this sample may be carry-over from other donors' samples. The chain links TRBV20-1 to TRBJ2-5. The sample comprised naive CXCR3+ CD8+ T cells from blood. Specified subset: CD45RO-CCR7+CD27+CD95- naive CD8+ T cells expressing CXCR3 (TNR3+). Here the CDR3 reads CSAWVEYQETQYF.